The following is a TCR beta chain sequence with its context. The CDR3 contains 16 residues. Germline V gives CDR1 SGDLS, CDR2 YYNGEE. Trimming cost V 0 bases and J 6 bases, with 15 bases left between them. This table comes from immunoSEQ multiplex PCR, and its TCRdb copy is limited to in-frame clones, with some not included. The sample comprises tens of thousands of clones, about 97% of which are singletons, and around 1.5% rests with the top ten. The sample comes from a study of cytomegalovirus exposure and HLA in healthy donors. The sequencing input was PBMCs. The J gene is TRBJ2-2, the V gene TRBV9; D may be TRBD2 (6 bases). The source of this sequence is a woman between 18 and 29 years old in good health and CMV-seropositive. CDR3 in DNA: TGTGCCAGCAGCGTAGATTGGCGGAGGGTAGCCGGGGAGCTGTTTTTT. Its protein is CASSVDWRRVAGELFF.